The sequence of this T cell receptor beta chain was determined in a study of cytomegalovirus exposure and HLA in healthy donors (TCRdb year 2017). Describing the broader study: According to an earlier analysis of 587 of the donors, about 179 million T cells yielded 117 million unique TCR beta sequences and about 300 Gb of sequence data. An early release that covered more than 550 HLA-typed donors contained about 300 gigabases of sequencing data and around 80 million unique TCR sequences. Among the 398 genotyped donors, about 85% belonged to the genetic ancestry cluster associated with self-reported Caucasian donors. The study aimed to test whether signatures of past pathogen exposure could be identified by cataloging public T cell receptors. The study used immunosequencing to profile the T cell repertoires of several hundred subjects and linked those repertoires to cytomegalovirus serostatus. A separate validation cohort of 90 to 150 different subjects was used in addition to the 666-subject first cohort. To predict cytomegalovirus infection status, the study combined high-throughput TCR immunosequencing, statistical association of individual TCRs with disease status, and machine learning. In a later analysis, previously published TCR beta repertoires from 666 donors were re-analyzed and high-resolution HLA genotyping was added so that TCR occurrence patterns could be studied. The later analysis used no new phenotypic data to find candidate immune exposures, relying instead on TCR beta sequences and their occurrence across donors. An earlier analysis of more than 450 of the donors used high-throughput TCR beta sequencing to judge whether each TCR beta V gene segment behaved as functional or pseudogenic. Donor age, sex, ethnicity and CMV serostatus were collected together with the repertoire data. Genome-wide SNP genotypes for about 60% of the 666 donors were used in a later genetic analysis, which treated that subset as a discovery cohort. All discovery cohort repertoires had been generated on a single sequencing platform. Class I and class II HLA loci were covered by the typing at four-digit resolution. The number of donors typed differed by locus, with roughly 620-630 for A, B, C, DRB1 and DQB1, roughly 520 for DQA1, 600 to 610 for DPA1, and approximately 470 for DPB1. Because of strong linkage in the cohort, roughly five DR-DQ haplotypes were treated as single units for association and clustering. Among around 400 genotyped donors of the cohort, an average of around 250,000 unique TCR beta nucleotide sequences was sequenced per donor, of which about 19% were non-productive. General study outcomes and caveats: Strong co-occurrence of HLA alleles, especially DR and DQ, made assigning TCR associations to individual alleles difficult. In a later analysis, several top co-occurrence clusters were reported to appear linked to parvovirus B19, influenza, CMV and Epstein-Barr virus. The study listed 150 to 200 TCR beta chains as associated with cytomegalovirus. A later analysis associated about 17,000 TCR beta sequences with specific HLA alleles at a false discovery rate of 0.05. This cohort had only TCR beta chains sequenced, and the lack of alpha or paired-chain data limited which features could be detected. V-gene and J-gene trimming of TCR beta chains was associated with a missense DCLRE1C variant in a later genetic analysis, and the association was replicated in an independent cohort. Roughly uniform sequencing depth across donors was assumed in presence/absence analyses, although this assumption may not hold. HLA typing was unavailable for some donors at each locus, so association tests used only the typed subset. Most TCR sequences were observed very rarely across donors, whereas some public TCRs were present in many individuals. A further reported finding was that TCR beta sequences accurately predicted the HLA-A and HLA-B alleles for most subjects in the first cohort. In both the original and validation cohorts, the classifier was reported to diagnose cytomegalovirus status with high specificity and sensitivity. A later analysis found that HLA-associated TCR beta chains were more clonally expanded and had lower generation probabilities than equally common non-associated chains. Linkage disequilibrium might explain the correlated functional status among segregating V segments, but an unknown experimental factor could not be excluded. Because counts were too low, seventeen rarely observed V segments, including chromosome 9 orphons, were excluded from the earlier analysis of some 590 of the donors. The 87-base-pair reads could not distinguish some IMGT-functional V segments, including TRBV6-2 and TRBV6-3, so those segments were excluded. An earlier analysis of 587 of the donors showed that most TCR beta V segments appeared in productive rearrangements either about 87% or about 30% of the time, which broadly matched IMGT annotations. Three of the identified cytomegalovirus-associated TCR beta chains were confirmed in vitro to be specific for cytomegalovirus antigens. In a later analysis, most CMV-associated TCR beta chains were found to appear HLA-restricted, with HLA associations seemingly driven largely by CMV exposure. In a later analysis, TCR association rates were found to vary across HLA loci, with the most associated TCRs seen for DRB1 alleles and the fewest for HLA-C alleles. A group of highly shared sequence variants was considered likely to be a technical artifact of the sequencing pipeline. The authors suggested that the approach could potentially be extended to other disease states and immunological phenotypes. A later genetic analysis reported fewer N-insertions in productive TCRs among donors in an Asian-associated ancestry cluster than the approximately 670-donor mean. Immune exposure information for the cohort was limited to CMV serostatus.

With regard to this clone: Its antigen remains unidentified. Base qualities were left out, and no much larger clone turns up one base away.

Library generation was performed with the immunoSEQ multiplex PCR assay. For the multiplex PCR, a mixture combining 60 forward primers for TCR Vbeta segments and 13 reverse primers for TCR Jbeta segments was used. The CDR3 region of rearranged TCR beta genes was amplified from genomic DNA by a multiplex PCR assay. Amplified TCR beta libraries were sequenced as 87-base-pair reads on the Illumina HiSeq System. The original pipeline was this. A later analysis tallied 75 million to 85 million unique TCR beta chains across the 660 or so repertoires, and around 10 million of those chains were shared by two or more donors. Raw reads were error-corrected and collapsed into unique sequences with a nearest-neighbor algorithm that merged closely related sequences to remove PCR and sequencing errors. To assign V, D and J gene segments, CDR3 sequences were aligned to IMGT reference sequences. Each retained sequence needed at least a six-nucleotide match to both a V gene segment and a J gene segment. A rearrangement counted as productive if the CDR3 had no stop codons and remained in frame with V and J, and every other rearrangement counted as non-productive. Following IMGT convention, CDR3 was defined as the stretch from the second conserved V-encoded cysteine to the conserved J-encoded phenylalanine. Sequences without an unambiguous match to a single V gene segment were excluded from the earlier analysis of 500 to 700 of the donors. In an earlier analysis of approximately 610 of the donors, V segments were called functional above 56.7% productive rearrangements and were called segregating when the between-donor standard deviation exceeded 5%. To diagnose cytomegalovirus status from the catalog of TCR beta chain sequences, a statistical classification framework was built. A later analysis assigned V and J genes by comparing TCR nucleotide sequences with IMGT/GENE-DB human TR gene sequences. A later analysis assigned CDR3 sequences and most-parsimonious VDJ recombination scenarios with the TCRdist pipeline. In a later analysis, each TCR beta chain was defined by its CDR3 amino acid sequence together with its V-gene family, and reads without a unique V-gene family were excluded. In a later analysis, 450 to 600 highly shared, low-generation-probability nucleotide sequences were removed to address suspected cross-contamination and a sequencing artifact. In a later analysis, a clonal expansion index was calculated for each public chain from normalized within-repertoire ranks of inferred template counts. In a later analysis, generation probabilities were computed using a VDJ recombination model fitted to out-of-frame rearrangements, and the results were checked against IGoR. In a later analysis, hypergeometric tests were used to score TCR-TCR, TCR-HLA and TCR-CMV co-occurrence, with a repertoire-size bias correction applied to TCR pairs. To estimate false discovery rates, a later analysis permuted the HLA or CMV assignments 20 times. In a later analysis, co-occurring TCRs were grouped with DBSCAN, and TCRdist sequence similarity was added when clustering was performed within HLA-allele-positive subsets. Co-occurrence clustering excluded repertoires with fewer than 30,000 or more than 120,000 public chains, plus five with anomalous nucleotide sharing. TCRdb mirrors the immuneACCESS table, restricted to in-frame sequences. Some clones are absent from its copies; in checked studies, under half trace to an unresolved V gene, and the reason for the others is unknown. V, J and clone size are those of that table, while D and trimming were read from the DNA. This sample holds roughly 150,000 clones; around 84% were observed only once. The ten largest clones capture 2% to 2.5% of the sample.

The germline V gene (reference sequence) provides CDR1 PRHDT and CDR2 FYEKMQ. V is cut back by 5 bases and J by 2 bases, with 8 bases in the junction unmatched. Including the terminal cysteine and phenylalanine, the CDR3 comprises 17 residues. Only CDR3 DNA is held: 51 bases, read in frame from base 1. The cohort was made up of approximately 670 healthy bone marrow donors. At the time of sampling, every cohort member was nominally healthy, though immune exposures that went unrecorded were likely present. The donor tested CMV seronegative, placing the donor among the 350 to 400 seronegative members of the cohort. A peripheral blood sample was collected from each donor, and TCR beta sequencing was performed on peripheral blood mononuclear cells. Genomic DNA was extracted from the blood cell samples with the Qiagen DNeasy Blood Extraction Kit.

Sequences were obtained from PBMCs. Recombination connected TRBV13 to TRBJ2-7, with 14 junctional bases fitting TRBD2. The receptor was derived from a woman aged 18-35 years in good health and CMV-seronegative. The CDR3 region has the sequence CASSLGLAGGSTYEQYF. In nucleotide form, the sequence is TGTGCCAGCAGCCTCGGACTAGCGGGGGGATCGACCTACGAGCAGTACTTC.